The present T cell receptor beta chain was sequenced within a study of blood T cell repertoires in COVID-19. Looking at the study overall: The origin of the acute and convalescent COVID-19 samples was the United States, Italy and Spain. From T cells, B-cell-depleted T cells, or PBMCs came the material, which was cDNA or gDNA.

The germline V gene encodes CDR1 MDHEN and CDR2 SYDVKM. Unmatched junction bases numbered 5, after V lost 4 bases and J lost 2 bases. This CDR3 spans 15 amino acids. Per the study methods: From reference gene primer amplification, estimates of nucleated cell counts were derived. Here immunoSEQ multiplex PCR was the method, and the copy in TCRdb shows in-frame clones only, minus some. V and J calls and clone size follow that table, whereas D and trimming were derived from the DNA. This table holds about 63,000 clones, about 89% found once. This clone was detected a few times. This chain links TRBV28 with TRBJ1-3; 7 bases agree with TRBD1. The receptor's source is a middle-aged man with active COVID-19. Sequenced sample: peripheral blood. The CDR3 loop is CASSSPGQPGNTIYF. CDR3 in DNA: TGTGCCAGCAGTTCCCCGGGACAGCCTGGAAACACCATATATTTT.